This TCR beta chain was found in a study of blood T cell repertoires in COVID-19. CDR1 is SGHRS and CDR2 is YFSETQ in the germline V gene. CDR3 length equals 15 residues. Deletions cut 4 bases from V and 0 bases from J, with 11 bases between. Generated by immunoSEQ multiplex PCR, the TCRdb table keeps only in-frame clones and is missing some. Here the sample spans approximately 250,000 clones, over 75% being singletons. The rearrangement uses TRBV5-1 and TRBJ1-3; D gene uncertain. The TCR was taken from a human donor in a cohort sampled during active COVID-19. Source material: peripheral blood. CDR3 in amino acids: CASSRDPSSGNTIYF. The CDR3 bases are TGCGCCAGCAGCCGGGATCCCAGCTCTGGAAACACCATATATTTT. Supplemented by reference TRBV5-1 and TRBJ1-3, the full variable domain reads KAGVTQTPRYLIKTRGQQVTLSCSPISGHRSVSWYQQTPGQGLQFLFEYFSETQRNKGNFPGRFSGRQFSNSRSEMNVSTLELGDSALYLCASSRDPSSGNTIYFGEGSWLTVV.